This TCR beta chain was identified during a study of cytomegalovirus exposure and HLA in healthy donors. Study results and caveats: Listed as cytomegalovirus-associated were 150 or so TCR beta chains.

Concerning this clone: Antigen specificity is unknown.

PCR primers comprised 60 Vbeta and 13 Jbeta primers. Sequenced by immunoSEQ multiplex PCR; TCRdb stores in-frame clones only, minus some. Among 130,000 or so clones, approximately 71% were seen once, and the ten largest hold around 3.4%. Germline assignment: CDR1 KGHSH and CDR2 LQKENI. Trimming pared 4 bases from V and 1 base from J, leaving 13 bases between. The CDR3 contains 15 residues. J is TRBJ2-5 and V is TRBV18; tentative D call: TRBD1 (6 bases). Sequenced: PBMCs. This clonotype was sampled from a man aged 35 to 55 in good health and CMV-seronegative. In DNA, the CDR3 is TGTGCCAGCTCACAACTACAGGGCGCCCAAGAGACCCAGTACTTC. It codes for CASSQLQGAQETQYF.